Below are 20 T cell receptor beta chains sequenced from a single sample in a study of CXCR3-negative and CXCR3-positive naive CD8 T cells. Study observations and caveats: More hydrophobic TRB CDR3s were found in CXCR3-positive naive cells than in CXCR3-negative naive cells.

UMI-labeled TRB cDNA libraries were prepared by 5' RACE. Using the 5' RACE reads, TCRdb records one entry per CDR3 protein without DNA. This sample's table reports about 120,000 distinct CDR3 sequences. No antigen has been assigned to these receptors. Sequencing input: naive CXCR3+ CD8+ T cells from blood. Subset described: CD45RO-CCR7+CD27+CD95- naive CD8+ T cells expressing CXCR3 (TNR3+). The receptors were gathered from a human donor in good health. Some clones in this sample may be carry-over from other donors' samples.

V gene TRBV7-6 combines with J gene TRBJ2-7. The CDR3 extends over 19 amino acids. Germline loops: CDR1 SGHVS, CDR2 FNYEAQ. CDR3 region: CASSLEGYAWRTEAYEQYF. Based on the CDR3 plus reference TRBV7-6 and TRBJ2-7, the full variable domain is GAGVSQSPRYKVTKRGQDVALRCDPISGHVSLYWYRQALGQGPEFLTYFNYEAQQDKSGLPNDRFSAERPEGSISTLTIQRTEQRDSAMYRCASSLEGYAWRTEAYEQYFGPGTRLTVT.

The CDR3 is CASSQVAGVGEQYF. The genes are TRBV4-1 and TRBJ2-7; TCRdb names TRBD2, which stays unverified in the absence of DNA. The germline gives CDR1 MGHRA, CDR2 YSYEKL. This CDR3 has 14 residues.

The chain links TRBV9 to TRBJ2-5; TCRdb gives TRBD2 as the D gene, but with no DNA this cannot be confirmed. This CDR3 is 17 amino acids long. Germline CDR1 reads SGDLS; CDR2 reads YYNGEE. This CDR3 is CASSVGSGRFEGETQYF.

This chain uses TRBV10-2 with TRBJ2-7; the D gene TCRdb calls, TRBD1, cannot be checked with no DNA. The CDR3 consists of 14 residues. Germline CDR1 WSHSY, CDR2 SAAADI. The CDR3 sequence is CASSERTDSYEQYF.

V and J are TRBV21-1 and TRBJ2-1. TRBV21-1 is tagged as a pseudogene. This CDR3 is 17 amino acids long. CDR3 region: CASSKKKETSSYNEQFF.

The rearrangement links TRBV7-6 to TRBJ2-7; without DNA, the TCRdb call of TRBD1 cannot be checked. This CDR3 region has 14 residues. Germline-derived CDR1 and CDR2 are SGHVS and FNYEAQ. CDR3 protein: CASSLARGTYEQYF.

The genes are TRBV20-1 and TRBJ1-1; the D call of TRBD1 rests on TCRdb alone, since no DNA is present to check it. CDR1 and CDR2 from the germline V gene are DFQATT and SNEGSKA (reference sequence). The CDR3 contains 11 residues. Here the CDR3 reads CSAPGVTEAFF.

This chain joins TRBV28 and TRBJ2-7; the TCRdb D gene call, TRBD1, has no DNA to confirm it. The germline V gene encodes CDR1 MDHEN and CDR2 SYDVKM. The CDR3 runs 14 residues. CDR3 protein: CASRSPGPPYEQYF.

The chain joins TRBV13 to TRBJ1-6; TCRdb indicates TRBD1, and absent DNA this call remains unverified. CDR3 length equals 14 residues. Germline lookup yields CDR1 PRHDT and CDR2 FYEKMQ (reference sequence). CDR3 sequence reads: CASSARETNSPLHF.

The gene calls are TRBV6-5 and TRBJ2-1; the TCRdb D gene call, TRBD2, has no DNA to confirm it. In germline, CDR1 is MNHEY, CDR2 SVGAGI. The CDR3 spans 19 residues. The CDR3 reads CASSLFPLARSREDNEQFF.

This chain's CDR3 is CASSLVGTSGSGEQFF. The chain carries TRBV13 and TRBJ2-1; TCRdb outputs TRBD2, but without DNA this stays unchecked. This CDR3 is 16 amino acids long. The germline V gene encodes CDR1 PRHDT and CDR2 FYEKMQ (reference sequence).

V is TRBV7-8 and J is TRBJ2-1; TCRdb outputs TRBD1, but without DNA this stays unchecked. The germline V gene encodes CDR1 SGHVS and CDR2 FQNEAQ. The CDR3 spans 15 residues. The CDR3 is CASSSAGGIYNEQFF.

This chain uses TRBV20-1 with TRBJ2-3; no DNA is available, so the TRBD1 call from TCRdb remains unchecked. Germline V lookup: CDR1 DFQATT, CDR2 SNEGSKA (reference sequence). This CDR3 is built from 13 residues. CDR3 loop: CSAPAGATDTQYF.

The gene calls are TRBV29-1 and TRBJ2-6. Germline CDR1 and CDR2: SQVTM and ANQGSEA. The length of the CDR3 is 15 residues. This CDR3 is CSVEFQVSGANVLTF.

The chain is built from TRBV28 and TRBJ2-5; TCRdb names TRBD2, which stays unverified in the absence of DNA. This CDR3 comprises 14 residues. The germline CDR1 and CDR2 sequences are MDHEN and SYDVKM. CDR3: CASGSGGARETQYF.

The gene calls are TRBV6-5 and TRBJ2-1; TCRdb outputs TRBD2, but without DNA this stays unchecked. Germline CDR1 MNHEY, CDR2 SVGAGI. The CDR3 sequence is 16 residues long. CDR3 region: CASSYGSQLAYNEQFF.

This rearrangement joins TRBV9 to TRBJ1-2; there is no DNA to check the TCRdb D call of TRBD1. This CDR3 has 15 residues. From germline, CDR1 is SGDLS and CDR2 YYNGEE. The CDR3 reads CASSAGVGGVDGYTF. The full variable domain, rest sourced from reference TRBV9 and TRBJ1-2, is DSGVTQTPKHLITATGQRVTLRCSPRSGDLSVYWYQQSLDQGLQFLIQYYNGEERAKGNILERFSAQQFPDLHSELNLSSLELGDSALYFCASSAGVGGVDGYTFGSGTRLTVV.

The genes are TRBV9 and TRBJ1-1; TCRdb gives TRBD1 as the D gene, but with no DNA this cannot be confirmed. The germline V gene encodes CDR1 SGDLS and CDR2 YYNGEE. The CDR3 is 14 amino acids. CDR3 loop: CASSVGQVNTEAFF.

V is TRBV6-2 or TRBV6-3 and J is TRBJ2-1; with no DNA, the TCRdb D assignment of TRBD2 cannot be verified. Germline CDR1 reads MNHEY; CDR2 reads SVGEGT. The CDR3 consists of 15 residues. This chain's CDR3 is CASYGSWRSYNEQFF.

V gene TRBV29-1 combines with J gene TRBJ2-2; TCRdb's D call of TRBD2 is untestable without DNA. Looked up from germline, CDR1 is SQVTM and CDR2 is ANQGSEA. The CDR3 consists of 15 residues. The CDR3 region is CSVEAPSRNTGELFF.